The rows below give T cell receptor beta chains drawn from one sample of a study of T-cell reconstitution after alpha-beta-depleted transplantation in children. TCRdb itself ran the PCR reads through MiXCR, one entry per CDR3 protein. Of 200,000 to 250,000 distinct CDR3 sequences listed, 9.5% to 15% are singletons. Specimen: PBMCs from the stem cell graft donor, collected from the stem cell graft. The receptors originated from a human donor who donated a stem cell graft to a child with acute lymphoblastic leukemia. CDR3s leave out the opening cysteine and the closing phenylalanine or tryptophan. Each record gives: V gene, J gene, CDR3 protein.

TRBV4-3	TRBJ2-1	ASSPGISQCYNEQF
TRBV20-1	TRBJ1-6	SARDLKSSYNSPLH
TRBV9	TRBJ2-2	ASSQGGSSGELF
TRBV28	TRBJ2-6	ASTHRSGANVLT
TRBV5-1	TRBJ2-5	ASSLDRSTQETQY
TRBV7-2	TRBJ2-7	ASSLGGVYEQY
TRBV6-2/TRBV6-3	TRBJ2-4	ASSYSEKLAGGPVILKNIQY
TRBV6-2/TRBV6-3	TRBJ1-5	ASSLPGGAGNQPQH
TRBV20-1	TRBJ1-1	SASQGVTEAF
TRBV27	TRBJ1-6	ASGDSYLDNSPLH
TRBV30	TRBJ1-5	AWSVIGHTAWPQH
TRBV29-1	TRBJ2-1	SVEDDRSSYNEQF
TRBV7-2	TRBJ2-5	ASSKRGTSAEETQY
TRBV30	TRBJ2-3	AWSRAGTDTQY
TRBV5-5	TRBJ2-7	ASSLNPGQGLYEQY
TRBV10-3	TRBJ2-7	AIINDNDYEQY